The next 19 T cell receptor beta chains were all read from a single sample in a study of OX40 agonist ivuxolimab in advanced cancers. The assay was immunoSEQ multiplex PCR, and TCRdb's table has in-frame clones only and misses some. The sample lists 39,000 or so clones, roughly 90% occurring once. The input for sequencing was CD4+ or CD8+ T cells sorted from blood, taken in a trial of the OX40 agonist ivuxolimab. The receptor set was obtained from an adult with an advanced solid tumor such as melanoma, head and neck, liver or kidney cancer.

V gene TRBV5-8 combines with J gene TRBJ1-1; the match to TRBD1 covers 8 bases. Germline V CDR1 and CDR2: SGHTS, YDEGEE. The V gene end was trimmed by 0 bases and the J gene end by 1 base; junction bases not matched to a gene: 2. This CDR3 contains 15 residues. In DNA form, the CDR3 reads TGTGCCAGCAGCTTGGGACAGGGGTGGAACACTGAAGCTTTCTTT. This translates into CASSLGQGWNTEAFF.

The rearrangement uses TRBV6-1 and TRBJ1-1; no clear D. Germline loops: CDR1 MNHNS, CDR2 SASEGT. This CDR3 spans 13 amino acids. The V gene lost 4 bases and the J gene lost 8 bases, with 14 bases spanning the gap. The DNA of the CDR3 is TGTGCCAGCAGTGCCGTAACGGTAGCCGAAGCTTTCTTT. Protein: CASSAVTVAEAFF.

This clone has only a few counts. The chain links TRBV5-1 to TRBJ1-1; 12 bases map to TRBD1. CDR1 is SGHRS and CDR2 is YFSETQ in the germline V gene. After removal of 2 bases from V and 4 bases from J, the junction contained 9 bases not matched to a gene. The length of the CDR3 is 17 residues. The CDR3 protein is CASSFYPGQGAGTEAFF. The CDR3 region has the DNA TGCGCCAGCAGCTTTTATCCGGGACAGGGGGCCGGCACTGAAGCTTTCTTT.

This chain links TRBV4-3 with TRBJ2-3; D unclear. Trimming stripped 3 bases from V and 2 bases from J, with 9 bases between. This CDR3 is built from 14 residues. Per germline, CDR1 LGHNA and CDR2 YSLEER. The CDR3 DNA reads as TGCGCCAGCAGCCAGGGCGCTGTCACAGATACGCAGTATTTT. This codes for CASSQGAVTDTQYF.

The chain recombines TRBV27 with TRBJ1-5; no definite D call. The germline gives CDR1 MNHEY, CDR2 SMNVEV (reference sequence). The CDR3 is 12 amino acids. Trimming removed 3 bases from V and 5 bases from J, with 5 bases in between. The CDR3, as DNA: TGTGCCAGCAGTTTCCTAGATCAGCCCCAGCATTTT. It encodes CASSFLDQPQHF.

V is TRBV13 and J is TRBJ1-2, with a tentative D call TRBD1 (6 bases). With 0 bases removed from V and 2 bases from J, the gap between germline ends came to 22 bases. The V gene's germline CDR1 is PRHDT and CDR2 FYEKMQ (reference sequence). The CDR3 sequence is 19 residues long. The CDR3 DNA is TGTGCCAGCAGCTTAGGCCTTCTGGCAGGGGCCCCGAGAAACTATGGCTACACCTTC. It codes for CASSLGLLAGAPRNYGYTF.

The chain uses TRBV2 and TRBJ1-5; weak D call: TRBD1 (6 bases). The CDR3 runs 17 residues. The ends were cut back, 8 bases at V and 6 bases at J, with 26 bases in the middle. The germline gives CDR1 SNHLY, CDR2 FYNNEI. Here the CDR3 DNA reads TGTGCCAGCCGCCGGAGGACGGGGGGCGGGGGTGGTCAGCCCCAGCATTTT. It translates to CASRRRTGGGGGQPQHF.

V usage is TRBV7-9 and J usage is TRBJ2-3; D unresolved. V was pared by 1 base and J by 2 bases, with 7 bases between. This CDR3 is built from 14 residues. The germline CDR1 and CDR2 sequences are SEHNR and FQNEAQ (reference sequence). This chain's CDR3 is CASSLVPNTDTQYF. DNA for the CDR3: TGTGCCAGCAGCTTAGTTCCTAACACAGATACGCAGTATTTT.

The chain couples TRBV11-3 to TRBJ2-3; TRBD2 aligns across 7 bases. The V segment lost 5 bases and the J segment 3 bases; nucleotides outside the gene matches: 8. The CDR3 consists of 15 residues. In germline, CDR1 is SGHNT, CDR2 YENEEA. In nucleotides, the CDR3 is TGTGCCAGCAGCCCTAGGGCCGGGGGGACAGATACGCAGTATTTT. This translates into CASSPRAGGTDTQYF.

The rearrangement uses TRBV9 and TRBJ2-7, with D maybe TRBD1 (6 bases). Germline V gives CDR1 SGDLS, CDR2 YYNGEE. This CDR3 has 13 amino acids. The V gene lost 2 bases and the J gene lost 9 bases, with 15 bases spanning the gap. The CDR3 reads CASSVQDSSRQYF. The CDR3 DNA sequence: TGTGCCAGCAGCGTCCAGGACAGCTCCAGGCAGTACTTC.

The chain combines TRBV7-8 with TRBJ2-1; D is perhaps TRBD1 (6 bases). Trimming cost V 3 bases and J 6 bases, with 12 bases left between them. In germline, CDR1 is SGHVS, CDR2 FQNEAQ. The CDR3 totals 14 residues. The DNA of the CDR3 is TGTGCCAGCAGCTTGGTAGAGGGGGTCAATGAGCAGTTCTTC. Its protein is CASSLVEGVNEQFF.

The DNA for the CDR3 is TGTGCCTCGACCCGTTCATGGGGTGAAAAACTGTTTTTT. Protein sequence: CASTRSWGEKLFF. The J gene is TRBJ1-4, the V gene TRBV27, with unresolved D. Trimming shortened V by 11 bases and J by 7 bases, and 17 bases separated the two germline ends. The CDR3 has 13 residues. The germline CDR1 and CDR2 sequences are MNHEY and SMNVEV (reference sequence).

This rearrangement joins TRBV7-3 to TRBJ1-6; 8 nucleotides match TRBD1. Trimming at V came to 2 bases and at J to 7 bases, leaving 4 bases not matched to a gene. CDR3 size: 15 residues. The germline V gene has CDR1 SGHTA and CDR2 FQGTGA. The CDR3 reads CASSLARTGNSPLHF. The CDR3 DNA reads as TGTGCCAGCAGCTTAGCCCGGACAGGGAATTCACCCCTCCACTTT.

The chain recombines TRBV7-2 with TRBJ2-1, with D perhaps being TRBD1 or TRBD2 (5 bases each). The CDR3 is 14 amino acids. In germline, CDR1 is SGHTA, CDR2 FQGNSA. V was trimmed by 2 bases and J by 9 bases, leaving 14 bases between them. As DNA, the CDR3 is TGTGCCAGCAGCTTAATAAGAGGGGCGGGTGAGCAGTTCTTC. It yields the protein CASSLIRGAGEQFF.

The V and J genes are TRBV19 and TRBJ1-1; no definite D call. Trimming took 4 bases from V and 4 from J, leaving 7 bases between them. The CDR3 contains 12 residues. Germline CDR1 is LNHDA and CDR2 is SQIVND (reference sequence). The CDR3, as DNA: TGTGCCAGTAGTAGGGCGGGCACTGAAGCTTTCTTT. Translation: CASSRAGTEAFF.

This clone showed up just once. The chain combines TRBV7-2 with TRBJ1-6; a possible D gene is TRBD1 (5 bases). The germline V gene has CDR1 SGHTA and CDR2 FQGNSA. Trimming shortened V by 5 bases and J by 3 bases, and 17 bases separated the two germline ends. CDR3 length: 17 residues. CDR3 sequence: CASSPGGGVGYNSPLHF. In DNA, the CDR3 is TGTGCCAGCAGCCCCGGCGGGGGGGTAGGCTATAATTCACCCCTCCACTTT.

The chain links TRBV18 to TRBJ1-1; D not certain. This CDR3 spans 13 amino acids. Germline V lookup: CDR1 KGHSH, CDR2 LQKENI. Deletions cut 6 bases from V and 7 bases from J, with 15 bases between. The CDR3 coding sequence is TGTGCCAGCTCGCTCCAGGCTTTTGATGAAGCTTTCTTT. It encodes CASSLQAFDEAFF.

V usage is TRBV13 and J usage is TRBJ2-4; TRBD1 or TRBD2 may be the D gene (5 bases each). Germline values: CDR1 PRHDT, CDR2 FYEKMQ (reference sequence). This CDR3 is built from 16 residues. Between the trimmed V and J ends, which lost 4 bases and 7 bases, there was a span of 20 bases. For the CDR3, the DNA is TGTGCCAGCAGCTGGAGGAGAAGGGACCTACTGAACATTCAGTACTTC. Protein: CASSWRRRDLLNIQYF.

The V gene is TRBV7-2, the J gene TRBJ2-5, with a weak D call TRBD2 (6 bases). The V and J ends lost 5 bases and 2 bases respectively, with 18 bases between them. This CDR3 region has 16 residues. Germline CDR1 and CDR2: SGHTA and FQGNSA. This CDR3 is CASSPELWGVQETQYF. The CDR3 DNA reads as TGTGCCAGCAGCCCCGAACTGTGGGGGGTTCAAGAGACCCAGTACTTC. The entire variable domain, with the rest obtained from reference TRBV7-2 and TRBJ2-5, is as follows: GAGVSQSPSNKVTEKGKDVELRCDPISGHTALYWYRQSLGQGLEFLIYFQGNSAPDKSGLPSDRFSAERTGGSVSTLTIQRTQQEDSAVYLCASSPELWGVQETQYFGPGTRLLVL.